Below, 10 T cell receptor beta chains from the same sample are listed, as sequenced in a study of blood T cells in healthy people across ages. The authors ran a second PCR of about 6 to 12 cycles using a sample-barcoded 5' primer and a J-beta primer mix. TCRdb re-derived calls from the 5' RACE reads in MiXCR, one entry per CDR3 protein. The repertoire consists of some 1.5 million distinct CDR3 sequences, with roughly 27% occurring once and the leading ten covering about 8%. Sample: blood. The receptors stem from a woman younger than 45 in good health.

The sample holds one count of this clonotype. The chain links TRBV18 to TRBJ1-1, with TRBD1 matching 10 bases. Trimming took 3 bases from V and 0 from J; bases not matched to a gene: 4. The CDR3 loop spans 16 amino acids. Germline V gene sequence: CDR1 KGHSH, CDR2 LQKENI. CDR3: CASSPDRGRLNTEAFF. Written as DNA, the CDR3 is TGTGCCAGCTCACCCGACAGGGGGCGATTGAACACTGAAGCTTTCTTT.

The chain couples TRBV18 to TRBJ2-5; D not resolved. Germline assignment: CDR1 KGHSH and CDR2 LQKENI. The CDR3 runs 15 residues. Deletions cut 2 bases from V and 1 base from J, with 11 bases between. The CDR3: CASSPWGSSQETQYF. CDR3 nucleotides: TGTGCCAGCTCACCATGGGGATCGAGCCAAGAGACCCAGTACTTC.

The chain employs TRBV20-1 and TRBJ2-5; D is unresolved. Germline CDR1 is DFQATT and CDR2 is SNEGSKA (reference sequence). Between the trimmed V and J ends, which lost 2 bases and 5 bases, there was a span of 15 bases. This CDR3 comprises 14 residues. The chain's CDR3 is CSARSMKALETQYF. DNA of the CDR3: TGCAGTGCTAGAAGTATGAAGGCGTTGGAGACCCAGTACTTC.

The table lists this clonotype with a few counts. CDR3 DNA: TGTGCCAGCAGCTCCGCGGTCGGGGGGGGGAACTACGAGCAGTACTTC. This gives the protein CASSSAVGGGNYEQYF. The chain employs TRBV7-2 and TRBJ2-7, with 8 bases that match TRBD2. V dropped 4 bases and J dropped 3; count of bases not matched to a gene: 11. Germline CDR1 SGHTA, CDR2 FQGNSA. CDR3 length: 16 amino acids.

The rearrangement links TRBV29-1 to TRBJ2-3, with TRBD1 as a possible D gene (5 bases). The germline V gene encodes CDR1 SQVTM and CDR2 ANQGSEA. There are 13 residues in the CDR3. V lost 0 bases and J lost 7, with 11 bases in between. As DNA, the CDR3 is TGCAGCGTTGAAGAAGGCCAGGGCAATACGCAGTATTTT. Translated: CSVEEGQGNTQYF.

This clonotype was seen once. The chain links TRBV7-9 to TRBJ2-7; 10 bases agree with TRBD2. Germline CDR1 SEHNR, CDR2 FQNEAQ (reference sequence). V dropped 5 bases and J dropped 7; count of bases not matched to a gene: 11. This CDR3 comprises 15 residues. CDR3 region: CASSPLAGRQDEQYF. For the CDR3, the DNA is TGTGCCAGCAGCCCACTAGCGGGGCGGCAGGATGAGCAGTACTTC.

Points on this clonotype: This could be a read error, since a much larger clone is one nucleotide away. CDR3 protein: CASSQQVKQPQHF. CDR3 DNA: TGTGCCAGCAGTCAACAGGTTAAGCAGCCCCAGCATTTT. The J gene is TRBJ1-5, the V gene TRBV28, with a weak D call TRBD1 (5 bases). Trimming left V 5 bases short and J 7 bases short, with 12 bases between. CDR3 length: 13 residues. Germline V lookup: CDR1 MDHEN, CDR2 SYDVKM.

V gene TRBV5-6 combines with J gene TRBJ1-5; a possible D gene is TRBD1 (5 bases). Germline loops: CDR1 SGHDT, CDR2 YYEEEE. This CDR3 has 14 amino acids. V was trimmed by 3 bases and J by 7 bases, leaving 14 bases between them. The CDR3, as DNA: TGTGCCAGCAGCTCCGGGACCCTCCTCCAGCCCCAGCATTTT. Protein product: CASSSGTLLQPQHF.

In its sample, this clonotype was seen many times. The chain recombines TRBV29-1 with TRBJ2-4, with 15 bases identical to TRBD2. Trimming cost V 7 bases and J 8 bases; bases outside gene matches: 6. The germline V gene has CDR1 SQVTM and CDR2 ANQGSEA. The CDR3 runs to 14 residues. CDR3 sequence: CSAGLAGGLDIQYF. CDR3 coding DNA: TGCAGCGCAGGACTAGCGGGAGGGTTGGACATTCAGTACTTC.

This chain uses TRBV28 with TRBJ2-4, with TRBD1 identical over 9 bases. The DNA end is more similar to TRBJ2-7, so the J call may be wrong. The CDR3 has 14 residues. Germline V gene lookup returns CDR1 MDHEN and CDR2 SYDVKM. The CDR3 coding sequence is TGTGCCAGCACCCTAGGACAGGGGAAACACGAGCAGTACTTC. Amino acids: CASTLGQGKHEQYF.